These 5 T cell receptor beta chains share one sample of origin, sequenced in a study of neoadjuvant nivolumab and ipilimumab in lung cancer. Generated by immunoSEQ multiplex PCR, the TCRdb table keeps only in-frame clones and is missing some. The sample holds roughly 32,000 clones, more than 85% seen once. The sequences come from peripheral blood, collected after neoadjuvant nivolumab, alone or with ipilimumab, at or shortly before surgery. The receptors here all came from an adult with non-small cell lung cancer.

This chain joins TRBV7-6 and TRBJ2-1; D gene unclear. The CDR3 length is 13 residues. V dropped 5 bases and J dropped 7 bases, with 12 bases sitting between them. CDR1 is SGHVS and CDR2 is FNYEAQ in the germline V gene. CDR3 in DNA: TGTGCCAGCAGCCCGAGGTTGGGTAATGAGCAGTTCTTC. Its protein product is CASSPRLGNEQFF.

V is TRBV5-6 and J is TRBJ2-6, with TRBD1 matching over 8 bases. The CDR3 contains 16 residues. Germline V gene data show CDR1 as SGHDT and CDR2 as YYEEEE. Trimming at V came to 4 bases and at J to 2 bases, leaving 5 bases not matched to a gene. The CDR3 loop reads CASSRQGRTGANVLTF. Here the CDR3 DNA reads TGTGCCAGCAGCCGACAGGGGCGTACTGGGGCCAACGTCCTGACTTTC. Based on the CDR3 plus reference TRBV5-6 and TRBJ2-6, the full variable domain is DAGVTQSPTHLIKTRGQQVTLRCSPKSGHDTVSWYQQALGQGPQFIFQYYEEEERQRGNFPDRFSGHQFPNYSSELNVNALLLGDSALYLCASSRQGRTGANVLTFGAGSRLTVL.

The chain recombines TRBV20-1 with TRBJ2-2; D remains ambiguous. This CDR3 has 11 amino acids. The V gene lost 0 bases and the J gene lost 8 bases, with 4 bases spanning the gap. Germline V gene sequence: CDR1 DFQATT, CDR2 SNEGSKA (reference sequence). CDR3 in amino acids: CSARDLGELFF. The DNA of the CDR3 is TGCAGTGCTAGAGATTTGGGGGAGCTGTTTTTT.

CDR3 residues: CASSVADTQYF. In DNA, the CDR3 is TGTGCCAGCAGCGTGGCTGATACGCAGTATTTT. The rearrangement joins TRBV9 to TRBJ2-3; no clear D. Germline values: CDR1 SGDLS, CDR2 YYNGEE. The CDR3 covers 11 residues. The V end was cut by 2 bases, the J end by 6 bases, with 4 bases between.

The V call is TRBV28, the J call TRBJ2-5, with no clear D. From germline, CDR1 is MDHEN and CDR2 SYDVKM. Trimming cost V 4 bases and J 6 bases, with 6 bases left between them. The CDR3 totals 11 residues. The CDR3 loop is CASSSGQTQYF. DNA of the CDR3: TGTGCCAGCAGTTCAGGACAGACCCAGTACTTC.